This T cell receptor (beta chain) was retrieved from a study of CD8 T cells in ankylosing spondylitis (dated by TCRdb to about 2017). Broadly, across the study: T cell receptor beta repertoires were profiled in healthy donors and ankylosing spondylitis patients so that disease-linked TCR variants could be found. The full study cohort was made up of 25 ankylosing spondylitis patients and over 90 healthy donors. Samples of peripheral blood were taken, and for ankylosing spondylitis patients, synovial fluid was collected as well. The paper's findings and limits, for the study overall: The disease-linked clones showed a CD8+ phenotype and occurred at relatively low frequencies in peripheral blood. The disease-linked clones were reported to be significantly enriched in matched synovial fluid samples from ankylosing spondylitis patients. A TCR beta motif of 8 or 9 highly homologous amino acid variants appeared characteristic of blood from ankylosing spondylitis patients. Some of the motif variants had been reported before in the synovial fluid and blood of reactive arthritis patients, a finding that suggests common disease-initiation mechanisms.

V drops 6 bases and J drops 8 bases, leaving 14 bases in between. Including the terminal cysteine and phenylalanine, the CDR3 comprises 13 residues. This entry keeps only the CDR3 DNA: 39 bases, framed from base 1. CDR1 and CDR2 are drawn from the germline V gene: SGHTA, FQGTGA. As concerns this clonotype: What this receptor recognizes is not known. Base quality data are lacking; no much larger clone is found one base away.

TCRdb records Illumina HiSeq 2500 as the sequencer. TCR beta libraries were prepared by quantitative 5'-RACE with molecular barcodes. Per the original workflow: To identify disease-linked TCR variants, a new computational method was used, one built on a probabilistic model of VDJ rearrangement. TCRdb took the public reads, trimmed them with fastp at Q25, ran MiXCR for clone calling and kept in-frame beta chains. Each CDR3 protein gets just one entry, which takes the most common genes and DNA from the rows behind it. The V and J calls shown here were made by TCRdb, not taken from the authors' results. Counted in this sample were about 750,000 distinct CDR3 sequences; 19% of them appeared once. 15% to 20% of the sample is in the top ten clones.

The receptor was derived from a male donor with ankylosing spondylitis. The chain joins TRBV7-3 to TRBJ2-1, with the D gene call left open. Specimen: blood, either unsorted or a sorted T cell fraction (not recorded which). At the DNA level, the sequence is TGTGCCAGCAGATTGGGCTGGAAGGATGAGCAGTTCTTC. Its amino acids are CASRLGWKDEQFF.